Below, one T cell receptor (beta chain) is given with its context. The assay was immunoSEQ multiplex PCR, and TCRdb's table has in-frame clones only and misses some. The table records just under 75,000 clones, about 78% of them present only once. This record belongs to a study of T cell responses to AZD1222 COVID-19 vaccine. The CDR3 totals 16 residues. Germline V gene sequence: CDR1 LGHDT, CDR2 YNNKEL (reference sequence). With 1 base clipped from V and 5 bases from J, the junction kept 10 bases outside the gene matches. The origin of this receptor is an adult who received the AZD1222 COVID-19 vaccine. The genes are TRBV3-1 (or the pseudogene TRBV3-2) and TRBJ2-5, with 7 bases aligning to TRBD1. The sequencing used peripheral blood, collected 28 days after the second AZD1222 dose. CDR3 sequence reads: CASSQGGVGGLETQYF. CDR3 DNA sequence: TGTGCCAGCAGCCAAGGGGGAGTAGGGGGCCTGGAGACCCAGTACTTC.